This entry describes one T cell receptor beta chain. The target antigen is unknown. The data were produced by immunoSEQ multiplex PCR, yet TCRdb's version contains in-frame clones alone and is incomplete. The table lists more than 550,000 clones, roughly 88% of them singletons. Caucasian adults residing in Nashville, Tennessee made up all the donors. Germline assignment: CDR1 MDHEN and CDR2 SYDVKM. V dropped 6 bases and J dropped 4 bases, with 13 bases sitting between them. The CDR3 runs to 13 residues. This sample was taken from a study of shared clonotypes between healthy human individuals. The wider study: Used for every donor were three CD4 naive, three CD4 memory, two CD8 naive and one CD8 memory plate.

Study-level results: Sampling covered nothing but blood. Tissue TCR repertoires likely differ from those found in blood.

This clonotype was sampled from a man aged 18 to 30 in good health. Some clones in this sample may be carry-over from other donors' samples. V usage is TRBV28 and J usage is TRBJ2-7; a weak D match, TRBD1 (6 bases). Specimen: memory CD8+ T cells from PBMCs. Subset meaning: CD45RO+ cells pooled with CCR7-negative TemRA cells. The CDR3 spells CASRFLGGYEQYF. Written as DNA, the CDR3 is TGTGCCAGCAGATTCCTAGGGGGTTACGAGCAGTACTTC.